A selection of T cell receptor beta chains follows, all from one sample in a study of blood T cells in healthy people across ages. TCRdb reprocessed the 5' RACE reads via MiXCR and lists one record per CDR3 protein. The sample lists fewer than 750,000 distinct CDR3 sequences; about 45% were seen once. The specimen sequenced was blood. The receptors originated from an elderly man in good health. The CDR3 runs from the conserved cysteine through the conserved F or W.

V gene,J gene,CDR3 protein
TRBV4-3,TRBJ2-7,CASSQGRSGGIYEQYF
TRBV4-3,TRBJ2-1,CASSQDIQGRGEQFF
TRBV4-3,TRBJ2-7,CASNQAYGAGGGYEQYF
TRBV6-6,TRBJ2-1,CASSSSRDGTQFF
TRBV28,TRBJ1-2,CASMSDRVHGYTF
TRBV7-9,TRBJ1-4,CASSLASEKLFF
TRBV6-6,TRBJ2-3,CASSYSPGGTITDTQYF
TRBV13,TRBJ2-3,CASSPSGSWADTQYF
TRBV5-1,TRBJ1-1,CASSVTGANTEAFF
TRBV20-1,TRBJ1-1,CSASSGSDLNTEAFF
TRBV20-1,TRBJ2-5,CSATSGAGPETQYF
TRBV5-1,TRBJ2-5,CASSLVAEEQYF
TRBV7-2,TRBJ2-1,CASSATSNYNEQFF
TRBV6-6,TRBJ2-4,CASNQVQNIQYF
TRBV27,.,CASSLTGREQYF
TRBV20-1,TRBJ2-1,CSARGPGLSYNEQFF
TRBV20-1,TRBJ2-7,CSATIAGNYEQYF
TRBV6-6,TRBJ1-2,CASSLDRQNYGCTF
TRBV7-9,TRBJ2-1,CASTGSTLGNEQFF
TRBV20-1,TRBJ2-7,CSANRRLDEQYF
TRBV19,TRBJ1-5,CASSIEWEYSNQPQHF
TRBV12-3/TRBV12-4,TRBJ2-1,CASSPRRTQQFF
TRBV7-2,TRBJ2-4,CASSLIAKNIQYF
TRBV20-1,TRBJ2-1,CSAPGAGLAGGNEQFF
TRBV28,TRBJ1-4,CATGGGGRGEKLFF
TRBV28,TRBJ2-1,CASSFFGGVSYNEQFF
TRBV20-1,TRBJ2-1,CSASGTGGYEQFF
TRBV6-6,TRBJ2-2,CASSYTTGFTGELFF
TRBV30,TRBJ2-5,CAWKARETQTQYF
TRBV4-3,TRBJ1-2,CASSQDLGGYGYTF
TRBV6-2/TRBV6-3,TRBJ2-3,CASSPGLAEPKADTQYF
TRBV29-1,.,CSGFLGAQTQYF
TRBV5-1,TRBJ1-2,CASSFGTGGRYGYTF
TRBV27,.,CASSLTGGWETQYF
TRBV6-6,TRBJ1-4,CASSRSLRTNEKLFF
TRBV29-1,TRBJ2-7,CSASGSGEQYF
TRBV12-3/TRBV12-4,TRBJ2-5,CASSWGPRETQYF
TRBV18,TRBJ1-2,CASSPNRGNGYTF
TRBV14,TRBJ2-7,CASSQAQTGGPSYEQYF
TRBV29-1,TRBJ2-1,CSSGLGGGSYNEQFF
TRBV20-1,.,CSASPGLAGGIGETQYF
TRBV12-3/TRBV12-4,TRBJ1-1,CASSRWGSRGTEAFF